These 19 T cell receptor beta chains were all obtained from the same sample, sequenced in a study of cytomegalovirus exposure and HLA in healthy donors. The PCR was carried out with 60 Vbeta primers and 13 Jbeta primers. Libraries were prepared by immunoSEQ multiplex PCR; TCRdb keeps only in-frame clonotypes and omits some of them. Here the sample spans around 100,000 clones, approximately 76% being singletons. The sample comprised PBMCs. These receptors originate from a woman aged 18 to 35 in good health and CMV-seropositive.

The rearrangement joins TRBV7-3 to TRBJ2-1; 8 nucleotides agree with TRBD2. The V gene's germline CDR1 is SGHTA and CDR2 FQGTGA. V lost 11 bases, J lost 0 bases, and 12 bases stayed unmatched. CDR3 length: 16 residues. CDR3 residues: CAYDHSGASSYNEQFF. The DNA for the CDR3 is TGTGCCTATGACCATAGCGGGGCGAGCTCCTACAATGAGCAGTTCTTC.

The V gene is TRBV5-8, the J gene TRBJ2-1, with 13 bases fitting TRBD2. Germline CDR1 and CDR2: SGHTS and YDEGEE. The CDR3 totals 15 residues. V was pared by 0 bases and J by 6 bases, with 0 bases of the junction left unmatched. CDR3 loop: CASSLGTSGSNEQFF. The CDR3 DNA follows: TGTGCCAGCAGCTTGGGGACTAGCGGGAGCAATGAGCAGTTCTTC.

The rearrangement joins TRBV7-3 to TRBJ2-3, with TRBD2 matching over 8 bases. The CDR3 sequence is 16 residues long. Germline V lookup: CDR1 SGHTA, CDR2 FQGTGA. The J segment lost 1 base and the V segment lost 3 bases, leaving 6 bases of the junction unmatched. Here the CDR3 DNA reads TGTGCCAGCAGCTTCATTAGCGGGGATCGCACAGATACGCAGTATTTT. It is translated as CASSFISGDRTDTQYF.

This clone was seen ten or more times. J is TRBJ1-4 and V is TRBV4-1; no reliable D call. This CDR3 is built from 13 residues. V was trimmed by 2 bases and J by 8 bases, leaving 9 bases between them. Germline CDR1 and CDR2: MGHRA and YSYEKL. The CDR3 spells CASSQLVGEKLFF. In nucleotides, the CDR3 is TGCGCCAGCAGCCAACTAGTTGGGGAAAAACTGTTTTTT.

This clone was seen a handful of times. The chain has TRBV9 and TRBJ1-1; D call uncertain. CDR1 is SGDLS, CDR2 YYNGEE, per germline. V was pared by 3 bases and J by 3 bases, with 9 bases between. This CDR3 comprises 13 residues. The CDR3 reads CASSATMYTEAFF. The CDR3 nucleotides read TGTGCCAGCAGCGCTACGATGTACACTGAAGCTTTCTTT.

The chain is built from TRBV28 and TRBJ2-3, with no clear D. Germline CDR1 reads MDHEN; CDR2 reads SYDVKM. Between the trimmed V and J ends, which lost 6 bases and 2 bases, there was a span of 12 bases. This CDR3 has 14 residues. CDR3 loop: CASSPISTTDTQYF. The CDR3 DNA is TGTGCCAGCAGCCCCATCAGTACCACAGATACGCAGTATTTT. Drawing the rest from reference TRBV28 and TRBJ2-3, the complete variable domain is DVKVTQSSRYLVKRTGEKVFLECVQDMDHENMFWYRQDPGLGLRLIYFSYDVKMKEKGDIPEGYSVSREKKERFSLILESASTNQTSMYLCASSPISTTDTQYFGPGTRLTVL.

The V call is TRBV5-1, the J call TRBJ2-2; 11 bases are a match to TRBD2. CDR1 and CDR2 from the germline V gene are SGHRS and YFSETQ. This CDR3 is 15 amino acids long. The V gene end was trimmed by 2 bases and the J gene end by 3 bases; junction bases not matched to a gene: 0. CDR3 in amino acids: CASSFSGRDTGELFF. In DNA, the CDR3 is TGCGCCAGCAGCTTTAGCGGGAGGGACACCGGGGAGCTGTTTTTT.

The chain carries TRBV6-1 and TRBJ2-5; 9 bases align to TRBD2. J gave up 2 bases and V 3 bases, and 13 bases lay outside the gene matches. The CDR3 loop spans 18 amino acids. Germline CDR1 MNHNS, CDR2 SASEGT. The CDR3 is CASSDPKRASGNQETQYF. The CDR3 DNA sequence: TGTGCCAGCAGTGACCCCAAAAGGGCTAGCGGGAATCAAGAGACCCAGTACTTC.

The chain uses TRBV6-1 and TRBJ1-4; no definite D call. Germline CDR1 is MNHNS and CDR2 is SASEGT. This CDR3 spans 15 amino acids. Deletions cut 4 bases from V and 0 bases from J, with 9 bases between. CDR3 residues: CASSGSTTTNEKLFF. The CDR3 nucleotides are TGTGCCAGCAGTGGTTCGACTACAACTAATGAAAAACTGTTTTTT.

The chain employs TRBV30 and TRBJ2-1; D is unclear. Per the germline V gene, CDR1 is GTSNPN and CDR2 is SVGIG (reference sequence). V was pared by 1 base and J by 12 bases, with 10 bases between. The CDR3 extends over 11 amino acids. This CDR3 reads CAWSAGPGQFF. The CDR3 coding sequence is TGTGCCTGGAGTGCTGGTCCAGGGCAGTTCTTC. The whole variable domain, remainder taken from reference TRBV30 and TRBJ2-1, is SQTIHQWPATLVQPVGSPLSLECTVEGTSNPNLYWYRQAAGRGLQLLFYSVGIGQISSEVPQNLSASRPQDRQFILSSKKLLLSDSGFYLCAWSAGPGQFFGPGTRLTVL.

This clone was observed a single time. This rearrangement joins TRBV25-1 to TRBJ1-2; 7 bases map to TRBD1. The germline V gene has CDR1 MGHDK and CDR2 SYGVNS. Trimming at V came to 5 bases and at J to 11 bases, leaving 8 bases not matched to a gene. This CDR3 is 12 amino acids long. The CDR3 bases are TGTGCCAGCAGTCCCCCGGGACAGCCTTACACCTTC. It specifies CASSPPGQPYTF.

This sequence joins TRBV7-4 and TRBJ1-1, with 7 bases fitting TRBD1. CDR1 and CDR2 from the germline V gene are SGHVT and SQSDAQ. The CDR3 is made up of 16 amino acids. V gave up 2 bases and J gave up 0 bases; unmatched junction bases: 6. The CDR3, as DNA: TGTGCCAGCAGCTTATGGGACAGCGCTATGAACACTGAAGCTTTCTTT. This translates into CASSLWDSAMNTEAFF.

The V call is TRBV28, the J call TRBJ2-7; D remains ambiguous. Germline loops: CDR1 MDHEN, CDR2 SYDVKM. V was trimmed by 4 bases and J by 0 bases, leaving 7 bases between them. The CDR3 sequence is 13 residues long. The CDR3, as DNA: TGTGCCAGCAGTTCGGTGTCCTCCTACGAGCAGTACTTC. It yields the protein CASSSVSSYEQYF.

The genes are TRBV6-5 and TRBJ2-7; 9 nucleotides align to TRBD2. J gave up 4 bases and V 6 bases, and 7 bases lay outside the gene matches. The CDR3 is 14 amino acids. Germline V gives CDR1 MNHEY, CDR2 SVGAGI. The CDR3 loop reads CASRPGLAMYEQYF. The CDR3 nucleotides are TGTGCCAGCAGACCCGGACTAGCGATGTACGAGCAGTACTTC.

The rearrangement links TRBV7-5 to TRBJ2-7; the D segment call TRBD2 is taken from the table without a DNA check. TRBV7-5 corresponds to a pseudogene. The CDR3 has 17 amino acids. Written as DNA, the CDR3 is TGTGCCAGAAGCTTAGGGAGGATTGGCGGTCTTAGGCAAGAGCAGTACTTC. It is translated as CARSLGRIGGLRQEQYF.

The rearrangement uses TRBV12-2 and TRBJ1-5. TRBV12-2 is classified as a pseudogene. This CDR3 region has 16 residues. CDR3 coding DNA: TGTGCAAGTCGCTTTCCCGGCAGGGAGGGCAATCAGCCCCAGCATTTT. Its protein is CASRFPGREGNQPQHF.

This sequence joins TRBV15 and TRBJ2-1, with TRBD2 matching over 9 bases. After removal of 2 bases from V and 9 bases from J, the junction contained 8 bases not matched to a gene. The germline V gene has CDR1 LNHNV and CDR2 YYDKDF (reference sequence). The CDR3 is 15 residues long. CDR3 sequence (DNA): TGTGCCACCAGCAGATATAGCGGGAGCGGTGCTGAGCAGTTCTTC. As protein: CATSRYSGSGAEQFF. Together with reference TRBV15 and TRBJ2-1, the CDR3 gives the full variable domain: DAMVIQNPRYQVTQFGKPVTLSCSQTLNHNVMYWYQQKSSQAPKLLFHYYDKDFNNEADTPDNFQSRRPNTSFCFLDIRSPGLGDTAMYLCATSRYSGSGAEQFFGPGTRLTVL.

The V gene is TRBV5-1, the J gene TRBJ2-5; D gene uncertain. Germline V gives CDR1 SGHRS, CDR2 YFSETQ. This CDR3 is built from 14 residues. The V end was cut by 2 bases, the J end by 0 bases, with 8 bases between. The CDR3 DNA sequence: TGCGCCAGCAGCTTAGGCAGGAACCAAGAGACCCAGTACTTC. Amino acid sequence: CASSLGRNQETQYF.

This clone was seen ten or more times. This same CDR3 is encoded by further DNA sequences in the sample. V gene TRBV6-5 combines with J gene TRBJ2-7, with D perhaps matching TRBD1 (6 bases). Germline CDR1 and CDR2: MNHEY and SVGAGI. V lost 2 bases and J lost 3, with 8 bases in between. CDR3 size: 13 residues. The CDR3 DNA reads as TGTGCCAGCAGTTACAAGACAGGCTACGAGCAGTACTTC. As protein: CASSYKTGYEQYF.